This passage covers 8 T cell receptor beta chains from one sample sequenced in a study of T-cell reconstitution after alpha-beta-depleted transplantation in children. A library of TCRbeta sequences, prepared with unique molecular identifiers, was generated. TCRdb itself ran the PCR reads through MiXCR, one entry per CDR3 protein. The sample gives 700,000 to 950,000 distinct CDR3 sequences, around 15% of which show up once; roughly 4.8% is in the top ten. Specimen: PBMCs, mostly from graft donor cells, collected 360 days after TCRalphabeta/CD19-depleted stem cell transplant. These receptors originate from a male patient aged 10-17 years who had a stem cell transplant for acute lymphoblastic leukemia, so the T cells may come from the graft donor.

This clonotype was counted only a few times. The chain employs TRBV7-2 and TRBJ2-3, with no clear D. V was clipped by 5 bases and J by 6 bases, with 18 bases between them. The CDR3 contains 15 residues. Germline lookup yields CDR1 SGHTA and CDR2 FQGNSA. The CDR3 reads CASSASPPRRDTQYF. CDR3 sequence (DNA): TGTGCCAGCAGCGCCTCCCCCCCGCGTAGGGATACGCAGTATTTT.

This clonotype was counted at least ten times. The V and J genes are TRBV9 and TRBJ2-3; 11 bases are a match to TRBD1. Trimming at V came to 4 bases and at J to 7 bases, leaving 8 bases not matched to a gene. CDR3 length equals 15 residues. The germline CDR1 and CDR2 sequences are SGDLS and YYNGEE. The CDR3 here is CASSPGQGARNTQYF. CDR3 DNA: TGTGCCAGCAGCCCCGGACAGGGGGCACGAAATACGCAGTATTTT.

This clonotype was detected only a few times. The chain employs TRBV7-6 and TRBJ2-1; D is tentatively TRBD1 or TRBD2 (5 bases each). Per germline, CDR1 SGHVS and CDR2 FNYEAQ. The V gene lost 2 bases and the J gene lost 5 bases, with 13 bases spanning the gap. This CDR3 region has 15 residues. CDR3 bases: TGTGCCAGCAGCTTATGGGGGACGGTGAACAATGAGCAGTTCTTC. It encodes CASSLWGTVNNEQFF.

The genes are TRBV5-1 and TRBJ1-1; D is ambiguous. The CDR3 runs to 15 residues. Germline V CDR1 and CDR2: SGHRS, YFSETQ. V was clipped by 4 bases and J by 2 bases, with 15 bases between them. This CDR3 is CASSNRPSGNTEAFF. In DNA, the CDR3 is TGCGCCAGCAGCAACCGGCCGTCGGGTAACACTGAAGCTTTCTTT. The full variable domain, completed using reference TRBV5-1 and TRBJ1-1, is KAGVTQTPRYLIKTRGQQVTLSCSPISGHRSVSWYQQTPGQGLQFLFEYFSETQRNKGNFPGRFSGRQFSNSRSEMNVSTLELGDSALYLCASSNRPSGNTEAFFGQGTRLTVV.

This clonotype was seen repeatedly, ten times or more. The V call is TRBV5-1, the J call TRBJ2-1, with D tentatively TRBD1 or TRBD2 (5 bases each). The V gene lost 2 bases and the J gene lost 3 bases, with 9 bases spanning the gap. This CDR3 region has 14 residues. Germline V gene data show CDR1 as SGHRS and CDR2 as YFSETQ. CDR3 DNA sequence: TGCGCCAGCAGCTTCGGGACCTACTACAATGAGCAGTTCTTC. This translates into CASSFGTYYNEQFF.

The table lists this clonotype with many counts. V gene TRBV28 combines with J gene TRBJ2-7; 7 bases align to TRBD2. Germline lookup yields CDR1 MDHEN and CDR2 SYDVKM. V was pared by 7 bases and J by 4 bases, with 4 bases of the junction left unmatched. This CDR3 is built from 12 residues. CDR3 amino acids: CASTSGTYEQYF. CDR3 DNA: TGTGCCAGCACCAGCGGGACGTACGAGCAGTACTTC. The full variable domain, its missing parts supplied by reference TRBV28 and TRBJ2-7, is DVKVTQSSRYLVKRTGEKVFLECVQDMDHENMFWYRQDPGLGLRLIYFSYDVKMKEKGDIPEGYSVSREKKERFSLILESASTNQTSMYLCASTSGTYEQYFGPGTRLTVT.

This clonotype showed up just a few times. The chain joins TRBV25-1 to TRBJ2-5; possible D gene TRBD1, 5 bases. Deletions cut 0 bases from V and 4 bases from J, with 18 bases between. The CDR3 runs 17 residues. Germline loops: CDR1 MGHDK, CDR2 SYGVNS. The chain's CDR3 is CASSEYGAAPWGETQYF. CDR3 bases: TGTGCCAGCAGTGAATATGGGGCGGCCCCATGGGGAGAGACCCAGTACTTC. The full variable domain, completed using reference TRBV25-1 and TRBJ2-5, is EADIYQTPRYLVIGTGKKITLECSQTMGHDKMYWYQQDPGMELHLIHYSYGVNSTEKGDLSSESTVSRIRTEHFPLTLESARPSHTSQYLCASSEYGAAPWGETQYFGPGTRLLVL.

This clonotype was seen at least ten times. The chain uses TRBV7-9 and TRBJ2-7, with D hard to call. The CDR3 has 13 amino acids. Per germline, CDR1 SEHNR and CDR2 FQNEAQ (reference sequence). Deletions cut 7 bases from V and 0 bases from J, with 10 bases between. CDR3 protein: CASTSGSSYEQYF. The CDR3 nucleotides are TGTGCCAGCACCTCCGGTAGCTCCTACGAGCAGTACTTC.